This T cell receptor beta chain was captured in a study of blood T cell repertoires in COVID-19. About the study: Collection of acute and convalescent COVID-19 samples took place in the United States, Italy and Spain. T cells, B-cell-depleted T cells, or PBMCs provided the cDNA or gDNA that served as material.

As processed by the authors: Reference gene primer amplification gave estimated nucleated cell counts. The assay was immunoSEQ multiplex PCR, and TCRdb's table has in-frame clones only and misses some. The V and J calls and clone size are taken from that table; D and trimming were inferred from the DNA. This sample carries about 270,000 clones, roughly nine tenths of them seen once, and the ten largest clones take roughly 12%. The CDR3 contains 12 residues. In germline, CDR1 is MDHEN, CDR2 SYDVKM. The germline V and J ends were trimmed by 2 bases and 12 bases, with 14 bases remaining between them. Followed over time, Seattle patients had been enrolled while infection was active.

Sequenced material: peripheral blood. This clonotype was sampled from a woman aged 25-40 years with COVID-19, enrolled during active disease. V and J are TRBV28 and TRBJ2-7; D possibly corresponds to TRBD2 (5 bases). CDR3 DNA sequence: TGTGCCAGCAGTTTACAAGGCAGCGGTTGGTACTTC. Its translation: CASSLQGSGWYF.